This T cell receptor (beta chain) was captured in a study of blood T cells in healthy people across ages. Study observations and caveats: Roughly linear declines in TCR beta diversity per million T cells occurred with age. Greater diversity and more naive CD4+ cells were seen in long-lived donors than in aged donors.

Sample-barcoded 5' priming and a J-beta primer mix drove a second PCR of roughly 7 to 11 cycles. TCRdb ran MiXCR on the 5' RACE reads and lists one entry per CDR3 protein. The table shows 630,000 or so distinct CDR3 sequences, with 32% occurring only once. Caucasian, healthy and from Russia, the donors were aged between about 6 and 100. CDR3 length: 14 residues. The V and J ends lost 0 bases and 5 bases respectively, with 13 bases between them. From germline, CDR1 is GTSNPN and CDR2 SVGIG (reference sequence). This clonotype has at least ten counts. What it binds is unknown. Sequenced sample: blood. The genes are TRBV30 and TRBJ2-5; D is possibly TRBD1 or TRBD2 (6 bases each). This TCR was sampled from a woman aged 80 or older in good health. CDR3 protein: CAWSVQGGSETQYF. DNA for the CDR3: TGTGCCTGGAGTGTACAGGGAGGCTCGGAGACCCAGTACTTC.